This TCR beta chain is from a study of T-cell reconstitution after alpha-beta-depleted transplantation in children. Study findings and constraints: Expanded graft clones numbering several hundred reportedly gave rise to alpha-beta T cells about two months after transplant.

This clonotype appeared many times. Its antigen is not known. In germline, CDR1 is MNHEY, CDR2 SMNVEV (reference sequence). CDR3 length: 17 residues. V lost 4 bases, J lost 3 bases, and 13 bases stayed unmatched. During its preparation, the TCRbeta library received unique molecular identifiers. MiXCR was run by TCRdb on the PCR reads, yielding one entry per CDR3 protein. The sample holds over 150,000 distinct CDR3 sequences; around 5.9% are singletons and the top ten take around 4.1%. Sequenced here: PBMCs, sampled before TCRalphabeta/CD19-depleted stem cell transplant. The chain couples TRBV27 to TRBJ1-1, with TRBD1 matching 8 bases. This receptor was obtained from a girl under three years old with combined immunodeficiency, due to receive a stem cell transplant. The chain's CDR3 is CASSWLFRGPEYTEAFF. CDR3 sequence (DNA): TGTGCCAGCAGTTGGCTATTCAGGGGGCCTGAGTACACTGAAGCTTTCTTT.